This T cell receptor (beta chain) comes out of a study of shared clonotypes between healthy human individuals. Notes on the study in general: A handful of donors showed sharing of approximately 5% of naive CD4 clonotypes.

Donors included only healthy HIV-negative adults lacking recent acute infections or vaccinations. CDR3 length: 17 residues. V was trimmed by 5 bases and J by 5 bases, leaving 26 bases between them. The V gene's germline CDR1 is SGHRS and CDR2 YFSETQ. The test was conducted at deep level. Libraries were prepared by immunoSEQ multiplex PCR; TCRdb keeps only in-frame clonotypes and omits some of them. This sample has about 1 million clones; roughly 75% occur once, and the top ten carry roughly 1.5%. This clone occurred a few times. Its antigen is not known. The TCR was taken from a man between 18 and 35 years old in good health. The V call is TRBV5-1, the J call TRBJ2-7; possibly TRBD2 for D (6 bases). The sample consisted of memory CD4+ T cells sorted from blood. The subset: CD45RA-negative fraction. The DNA for the CDR3 is TGCGCCAGCAGTGGCGGCACTAGCTCATTAGGCCTCCACGAGCAGTACTTC. It specifies CASSGGTSSLGLHEQYF.